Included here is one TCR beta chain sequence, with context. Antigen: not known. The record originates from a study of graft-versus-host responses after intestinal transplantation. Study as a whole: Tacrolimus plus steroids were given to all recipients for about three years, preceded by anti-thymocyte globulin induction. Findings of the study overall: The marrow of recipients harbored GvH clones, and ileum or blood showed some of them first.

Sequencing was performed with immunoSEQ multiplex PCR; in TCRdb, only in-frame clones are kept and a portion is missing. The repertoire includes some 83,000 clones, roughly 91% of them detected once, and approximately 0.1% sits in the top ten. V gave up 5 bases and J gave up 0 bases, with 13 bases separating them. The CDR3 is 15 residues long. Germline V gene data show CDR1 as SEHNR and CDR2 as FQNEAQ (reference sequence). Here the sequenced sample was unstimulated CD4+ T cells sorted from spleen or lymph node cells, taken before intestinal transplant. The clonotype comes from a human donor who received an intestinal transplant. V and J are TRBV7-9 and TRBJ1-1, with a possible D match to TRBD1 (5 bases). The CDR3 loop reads CASSPDSLLNTEAFF. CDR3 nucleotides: TGTGCCAGCAGCCCAGACAGCCTTTTGAACACTGAAGCTTTCTTT.